The rows below give T cell receptor beta chains drawn from one sample of a study of cytomegalovirus exposure and HLA in healthy donors. Only in-frame clones appear in the TCRdb table, and some are missing; sequencing was by immunoSEQ multiplex PCR. The data hold 150,000 to 200,000 clones, with around 80% observed a single time. Material: PBMCs. The receptors derive from a woman in her forties in good health and CMV-seropositive. Both conserved end residues are part of each CDR3. The D gene is left open where the match is weak. Only some rows state a clone size, as once, few, many or a class for expanded clones.

TRBV7-2	-	TRBJ1-4	-	CASSWDKRGEKLFF	TGTGCCAGCAGCTGGGACAAAAGAGGGGAAAAACTGTTTTTT
TRBV2	-	TRBJ1-1	few	CASRRGMEGEAFF	TGTGCCAGTAGAAGGGGAATGGAGGGTGAAGCTTTCTTT
TRBV14	-	TRBJ1-1	-	CASSQDLGRVNTEAFF	TGTGCCAGCAGCCAAGATCTCGGCAGGGTGAACACTGAAGCTTTCTTT
TRBV6-5	-	TRBJ2-5	-	CASSLTNQETQYF	TGTGCCAGCAGCCTTACTAATCAAGAGACCCAGTACTTC
TRBV6-7	-	TRBJ2-2	-	CASGMQGPRIRGAVF	TGTGCCAGCGGCATGCAGGGGCCCAGGATCCGGGGAGCTGTTTTT
TRBV28	TRBD1	TRBJ2-7	-	CASSQEGAGSYEQYF	TGTGCCAGCAGTCAAGAGGGGGCGGGCTCCTACGAGCAGTACTTC
TRBV30	-	TRBJ1-3	-	CACHTGQSGNTIYF	TGTGCCTGCCACACAGGACAATCTGGAAACACCATATATTTT
TRBV11-3	-	TRBJ2-2	-	CASSPRTGELFF	TGTGCCAGCAGCCCCCGGACCGGGGAGCTGTTTTTT
TRBV19	-	TRBJ2-7	-	CASSIASGIYEQYF	TGTGCCAGTAGTATAGCTTCGGGGATCTACGAGCAGTACTTC
TRBV7-9	-	TRBJ2-2	-	CASSPREFNTGELFF	TGTGCCAGCAGCCCCCGAGAATTTAACACCGGGGAGCTGTTTTTT
TRBV7-9	TRBD1	TRBJ2-3	few	CASSSLWTGSTDTQYF	TGTGCCAGCAGCTCCCTCTGGACAGGGAGCACAGATACGCAGTATTTT
TRBV6-5	-	TRBJ1-1	-	CASSGVLGANTEAFF	TGTGCCAGCTCGGGAGTCCTGGGTGCGAACACTGAAGCTTTCTTT
TRBV4-1	TRBD2	TRBJ2-2	-	CASSLIAGDGGELFF	TGCGCCAGCAGCCTAATTGCGGGGGACGGCGGGGAGCTGTTTTTT
TRBV19	-	TRBJ1-5	-	CASSIDPDQPQHF	TGTGCCAGTAGTATAGATCCGGATCAGCCCCAGCATTTT
TRBV11-2	TRBD2	TRBJ2-7	-	CASSQTSGTTYEQYF	TGTGCCAGCAGCCAGACTAGCGGGACGACCTACGAGCAGTACTTC
TRBV4-2	TRBD2	TRBJ2-3	-	CASSTRPGTSETDTQYF	TGTGCCAGCAGCACCCGACCCGGGACTAGCGAGACAGATACGCAGTATTTT
TRBV30	TRBD1	TRBJ1-5	-	CAWSVYTGGFGNQPQHF	TGTGCCTGGAGTGTATACACAGGGGGCTTCGGCAATCAGCCCCAGCATTTT
TRBV30	-	TRBJ2-5	-	CAWSVLLQETQYF	TGTGCCTGGAGTGTACTGCTCCAAGAGACCCAGTACTTC
TRBV5-1	TRBD1	TRBJ1-1	-	CASSLYQGGRAFF	TGCGCCAGCAGCTTGTACCAGGGGGGTCGAGCTTTCTTT
TRBV4-2	-	TRBJ2-3	-	CASSQEGEAGTDTQYF	TGTGCCAGCAGCCAAGAAGGGGAGGCCGGCACAGATACGCAGTATTTT
TRBV6-5	TRBD1	TRBJ1-2	-	CASSVTGSYGYTF	TGTGCCAGCAGTGTGACAGGGTCCTATGGCTACACCTTC
TRBV9	TRBD1	TRBJ1-2	once	CASSVVNRGGYGYTF	TGTGCCAGCAGCGTAGTCAACAGGGGCGGCTATGGCTACACCTTC
TRBV11-2	-	TRBJ2-7	-	CASRGLPYEQYF	TGTGCCAGCAGGGGCTTACCCTACGAGCAGTACTTC
TRBV11-2	-	TRBJ1-2	-	CASSLDIKGANYGYTF	TGTGCCAGCAGCTTAGATATTAAGGGGGCTAACTATGGCTACACCTTC
TRBV7-8	TRBD1	TRBJ1-1	-	CASSTRTGDTEAFF	TGTGCCAGCAGCACTCGGACAGGGGACACTGAAGCTTTCTTT